This T cell receptor beta chain is drawn from a study of blood T cell repertoires in COVID-19. Study overall: The samples span acute and convalescent COVID-19 from the United States, Italy and Spain.

The CDR3 runs to 15 residues. From germline, CDR1 is SGDLS and CDR2 YYNGEE. Between the trimmed V and J ends, which lost 4 bases and 6 bases, there was a span of 18 bases. Original processing methods: Reference gene primer amplification in the assay estimated nucleated cell counts. Repertoires were generated with immunoSEQ multiplex PCR, while TCRdb's copy carries only in-frame clones and drops some. V and J calls and clone size come straight from that table; D and trimming were deduced from the DNA. The repertoire includes roughly 240,000 clones, roughly 87% of them detected once, and 2% to 3% sits in the top ten. Recruitment covered under 25 US areas and drew participants whose ages spanned roughly 18 to 90 years. Clinical histories supplied by participants themselves formed the basis of cohort assignment.

The rearrangement joins TRBV9 to TRBJ2-3; the D gene is possibly TRBD2 (7 bases). The sample comprised PBMCs or T cells enriched from blood (not recorded which). The receptor was derived from a woman in her 30s with acute COVID-19. In nucleotides, the CDR3 is TGTGCCAGCAGCCCAGAGGAAGGGGGGGGCGATACGCAGTATTTT. The encoded protein is CASSPEEGGGDTQYF.